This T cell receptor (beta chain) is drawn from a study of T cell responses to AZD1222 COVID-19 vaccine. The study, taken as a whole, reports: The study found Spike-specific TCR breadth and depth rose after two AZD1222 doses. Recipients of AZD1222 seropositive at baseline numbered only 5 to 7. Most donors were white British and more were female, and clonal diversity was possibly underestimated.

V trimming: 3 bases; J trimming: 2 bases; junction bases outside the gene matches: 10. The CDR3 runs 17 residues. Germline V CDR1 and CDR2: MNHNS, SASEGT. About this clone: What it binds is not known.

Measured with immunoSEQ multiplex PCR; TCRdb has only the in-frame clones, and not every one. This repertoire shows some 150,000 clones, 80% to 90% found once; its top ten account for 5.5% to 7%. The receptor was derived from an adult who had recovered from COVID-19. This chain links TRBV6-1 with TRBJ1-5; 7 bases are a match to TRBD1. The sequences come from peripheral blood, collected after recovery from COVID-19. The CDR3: CASSDGTEFPGNQPQHF. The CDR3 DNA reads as TGTGCCAGCAGTGACGGGACAGAGTTTCCGGGCAATCAGCCCCAGCATTTT.